The next 5 T cell receptor beta chains were all read from a single sample in a study of human T cells and chemical hapten exposure. From the RACE reads, TCRdb called clonotypes with MiXCR, one entry per CDR3 protein. The sample has roughly 60,000 distinct CDR3 sequences, around 12% seen once. The sample's time point: patch test 3, about 24 weeks after DPC sensitization. Treatment specified: therapeutic diphenylcyclopropenone sensitization with weekly scalp DPC. This specimen consisted of whole blood, obtained in connection with sensitization to the hapten diphenylcyclopropenone (DPC). The receptors here all came from a man aged 25 to 45 with alopecia areata. Some clones in this sample may be carry-over from other donors' samples.

J is TRBJ2-7 and V is TRBV28, with D perhaps TRBD2 (5 bases). With 3 bases removed from V and 1 base from J, the gap between germline ends came to 13 bases. The germline V gene has CDR1 MDHEN and CDR2 SYDVKM. This CDR3 is 15 amino acids long. The chain's CDR3 is CASSFRSRGSYEQYF. The CDR3 DNA reads as TGTGCCAGCAGTTTTAGGAGCCGGGGATCCTACGAGCAGTACTTC. The whole variable domain, filled in from reference TRBV28 and TRBJ2-7, reads DVKVTQSSRYLVKRTGEKVFLECVQDMDHENMFWYRQDPGLGLRLIYFSYDVKMKEKGDIPEGYSVSREKKERFSLILESASTNQTSMYLCASSFRSRGSYEQYFGPGTRLTVT.

The rearrangement uses TRBV6-2 or TRBV6-3 and TRBJ2-1; 14 bases align to TRBD2. Germline trimming cut 0 bases from V and 9 bases from J; bases unmatched to any gene: 7. The CDR3 loop spans 17 amino acids. Germline CDR1 MNHEY, CDR2 SVGEGT. This CDR3 is CASSYSGLAGDRGEQFF. The CDR3 DNA sequence: TGTGCCAGCAGTTACTCGGGACTAGCGGGGGATCGTGGTGAGCAGTTCTTC.

The V gene is TRBV29-1, the J gene TRBJ2-7; 8 nucleotides match TRBD1. J lost 3 bases, V lost 6 bases, and 10 bases had no gene match. This CDR3 contains 14 residues. The germline V gene has CDR1 SQVTM and CDR2 ANQGSEA. The CDR3 bases are TGCAGCGTGCGAGGACAGGGACGGGTCTACGAGCAGTACTTC. Its protein is CSVRGQGRVYEQYF.

V gene TRBV6-5 combines with J gene TRBJ1-1; TRBD1 matches at 8 bases. This CDR3 is 15 amino acids long. V dropped 7 bases and J dropped 0; count of bases not matched to a gene: 7. Germline assignment: CDR1 MNHEY and CDR2 SVGAGI. CDR3 region: CASNPRQGLNTEAFF. In DNA form, the CDR3 reads TGTGCCAGCAATCCAAGACAGGGGTTGAACACTGAAGCTTTCTTT.

This clonotype has ten or more counts. The chain employs TRBV9 and TRBJ2-6, with unresolved D. The CDR3 consists of 16 residues. Between the trimmed V and J ends, which lost 4 bases and 0 bases, there was a span of 11 bases. CDR1 is SGDLS and CDR2 is YYNGEE in the germline V gene. This CDR3 reads CASSLDSRSGANVLTF. As DNA, the CDR3 is TGTGCCAGCAGCCTTGATTCCCGCTCTGGGGCCAACGTCCTGACTTTC. Looking up the rest from reference TRBV9 and TRBJ2-6 gives the full variable domain: DSGVTQTPKHLITATGQRVTLRCSPRSGDLSVYWYQQSLDQGLQFLIQYYNGEERAKGNILERFSAQQFPDLHSELNLSSLELGDSALYFCASSLDSRSGANVLTFGAGSRLTVL.